This entry features one T cell receptor (beta chain) sequence. The antigen remains unidentified. Germline V lookup: CDR1 MDHEN, CDR2 SYDVKM. V gave up 6 bases and J gave up 1 base; unmatched junction bases: 17. This CDR3 is built from 19 residues. The primer mix had 60 Vbeta and 13 Jbeta primers. In the original processing: Around 12 million of 65 million to 95 million unique TCR beta chains were shared, per a later count. TCRdb keeps only in-frame clones here, not all; method: immunoSEQ multiplex PCR. The V and J calls and clone size were taken over from that table, and D and trimming were inferred from the DNA. Of around 140,000 clones in the sample, approximately 81% were seen once. This sample was included in a study of cytomegalovirus exposure and HLA in healthy donors. Background on the study: In an earlier analysis, around 120 million unique TCR beta sequences were found from 200 million or so T cells.

Healthy people donating bone marrow made up the donors. Findings of the study overall: A later analysis reportedly found that, within productive TCRs, an Asian-associated ancestry cluster had fewer N-insertions than the mean observed across the approximately 700 donors.

The clonotype comes from a male donor in good health and CMV-seronegative. The sample consisted of PBMCs. The chain carries TRBV28 and TRBJ2-2, with 7 bases that match TRBD2. CDR3 DNA: TGTGCCAGCAGGGCCACCCCGGCGGGACCGGGGGGGAACACCGGGGAGCTGTTTTTT. Its protein is CASRATPAGPGGNTGELFF.